The 15 T cell receptor beta chains in this list originate from one sample, sequenced in a study of PD-1 blockade in classical Hodgkin lymphoma. Time point meaning: cycle 4 day 1 (C4D1), after five to seven weeks of nivolumab. All patients relapsed after autologous stem cell transplantation, and brentuximab vedotin exposure varied. The study isolated CD8+ T cells from thawed PBMCs by magnetic negative selection. Sequencing was performed with immunoSEQ multiplex PCR; in TCRdb, only in-frame clones are kept and a portion is missing. The sample includes 15,000 to 20,000 clones, about 88% of them seen just once. The specimen was CD8+ T cells from blood, collected before the fourth cycle of nivolumab. Receptor source: a human donor with classical Hodgkin lymphoma.

CDR3 region: CASSLSLLSREQYF. CDR3 DNA sequence: TGTGCCAGCAGTTTATCCTTACTCTCGAGAGAGCAGTACTTC. The gene calls are TRBV27 and TRBJ2-7; D is undetermined. The germline gives CDR1 MNHEY, CDR2 SMNVEV (reference sequence). The CDR3 is made up of 14 amino acids. The V and J ends lost 0 bases and 7 bases respectively, with 13 bases between them.

CDR3 sequence reads: CASSFKQGGYYGYTF. DNA for the CDR3: TGTGCCAGCAGTTTTAAACAGGGGGGGTACTATGGCTACACCTTC. The rearrangement links TRBV27 to TRBJ1-2; 8 bases line up with TRBD1. After removal of 3 bases from V and 3 bases from J, the junction contained 6 bases not matched to a gene. The CDR3 totals 15 residues. In germline, CDR1 is MNHEY, CDR2 SMNVEV (reference sequence).

J is TRBJ2-7 and V is TRBV4-1; 14 bases are shared with TRBD2. Germline assignment: CDR1 MGHRA and CDR2 YSYEKL. Trimming at V came to 1 base and at J to 3 bases, leaving 8 bases not matched to a gene. The CDR3 sequence is 18 residues long. Written as DNA, the CDR3 is TGCGCCAGCAGCCAAGGAGGACTAGCGGGAGGACTGAACTACGAGCAGTACTTC. It codes for CASSQGGLAGGLNYEQYF.

This sequence joins TRBV27 and TRBJ2-5; possibly TRBD2 for D (5 bases). Germline CDR1 and CDR2: MNHEY and SMNVEV (reference sequence). The V gene lost 5 bases and the J gene lost 3 bases, with 13 bases spanning the gap. The CDR3 extends over 14 amino acids. CDR3 bases: TGTGCCAGCAGTCCCCGGGGAAGAGAAGAGACCCAGTACTTC. Translating it yields CASSPRGREETQYF.

J is TRBJ2-3 and V is TRBV6-5; D not resolved. CDR1 and CDR2 (germline): MNHEY, SVGAGI. The V end was cut by 5 bases, the J end by 4 bases, with 4 bases between. CDR3 length: 11 amino acids. The CDR3 loop reads CASSVSDTQYF. CDR3 nucleotide sequence: TGTGCCAGCAGTGTTTCAGATACGCAGTATTTT.

The chain links TRBV6-5 to TRBJ2-1; D gene unclear. Germline CDR1 MNHEY, CDR2 SVGAGI. This CDR3 spans 15 amino acids. Trimming stripped 6 bases from V and 2 bases from J, with 14 bases between. In nucleotides, the CDR3 is TGTGCCAGCAGCCCCTCGTTAGCCCCCTACAATGAGCAGTTCTTC. Translating it yields CASSPSLAPYNEQFF.

The chain employs TRBV28 and TRBJ1-2; D call uncertain. V was pared by 6 bases and J by 4 bases, with 6 bases between. The CDR3 contains 11 residues. The V gene's germline CDR1 is MDHEN and CDR2 SYDVKM. CDR3 in amino acids: CASSLSYGYTF. In nucleotides, the CDR3 is TGTGCCAGCAGCCTTAGCTATGGCTACACCTTC.

This chain links TRBV5-8 with TRBJ2-5, with 7 nucleotides matching TRBD1. V lost 2 bases, J lost 0 bases, and 7 bases stayed unmatched. This CDR3 spans 16 amino acids. Germline CDR1 reads SGHTS; CDR2 reads YDEGEE. CDR3 bases: TGTGCCAGCAGCTTTGGGGACAGCACCTACCAAGAGACCCAGTACTTC. Translated, it gives CASSFGDSTYQETQYF. Full variable domain (remainder filled in from reference TRBV5-8 and TRBJ2-5): EAGVTQSPTHLIKTRGQQATLRCSPISGHTSVYWYQQALGLGLQFLLWYDEGEERNRGNFPPRFSGRQFPNYSSELNVNALELEDSALYLCASSFGDSTYQETQYFGPGTRLLVL.

The rearrangement links TRBV7-2 to TRBJ1-4; no clear D gene. The V end lost 0 bases, the J end lost 8 bases, and 10 bases lay between the germline ends. Germline V gene sequence: CDR1 SGHTA, CDR2 FQGNSA. This CDR3 contains 14 residues. Here the CDR3 reads CASSLAFLQEKLFF. CDR3 nucleotide sequence: TGTGCCAGCAGCTTAGCTTTTTTACAGGAAAAACTGTTTTTT.

V usage is TRBV28 and J usage is TRBJ2-7; TRBD2 matches 7 bases. The J segment lost 3 bases and the V segment lost 10 bases, leaving 9 bases of the junction unmatched. Germline CDR1 is MDHEN and CDR2 is SYDVKM. CDR3 size: 13 residues. CDR3 residues: CATNREALYEQYF. As DNA, the CDR3 is TGTGCCACCAACCGGGAGGCTCTCTACGAGCAGTACTTC.

V usage is TRBV28 and J usage is TRBJ2-7; D ambiguous. The CDR3 totals 12 residues. Germline V lookup: CDR1 MDHEN, CDR2 SYDVKM. With 3 bases removed from V and 1 base from J, the gap between germline ends came to 4 bases. CDR3 DNA: TGTGCCAGCAGTTTCCAGTCCTACGAGCAGTACTTC. It yields the protein CASSFQSYEQYF.

This clone was picked up one time. J is TRBJ1-2 and V is TRBV20-1, with D tentatively TRBD1 (5 bases). V dropped 7 bases and J dropped 5 bases, with 11 bases sitting between them. Germline V gene data show CDR1 as DFQATT and CDR2 as SNEGSKA (reference sequence). The CDR3 length is 11 residues. As DNA, the CDR3 is TGCAGTGTAGAGGGGCCGTATGGCTACACCTTC. Protein product: CSVEGPYGYTF.

The V call is TRBV5-1, the J call TRBJ2-7, with 15 nucleotides matching TRBD2. After removal of 4 bases from V and 1 base from J, the junction contained 9 bases not matched to a gene. The CDR3 loop spans 18 amino acids. Germline V gene data show CDR1 as SGHRS and CDR2 as YFSETQ. The CDR3 DNA reads TGCGCCAGCAGCCCCGGACTAGCGGGAGGGGCACCTTCCTACGAGCAGTACTTC. This codes for CASSPGLAGGAPSYEQYF.

A few counts support this clone. CDR3 in amino acids: CASSDRDGYTF. Here the CDR3 DNA reads TGTGCCAGCAGTGACAGGGACGGCTACACCTTC. The chain joins TRBV2 to TRBJ1-2; a possible D gene is TRBD1 (5 bases). The CDR3 contains 11 residues. The V gene lost 3 bases and the J gene lost 8 bases, with 7 bases spanning the gap. Germline CDR1 SNHLY, CDR2 FYNNEI.

The V call is TRBV6-6, the J call TRBJ2-7; D may be TRBD2 (6 bases). Between the trimmed V and J ends, which lost 0 bases and 2 bases, there was a span of 14 bases. Germline CDR1 MNHNY, CDR2 SVGAGI (reference sequence). This CDR3 contains 16 residues. The CDR3 spells CASSYSPSGLPYEQYF. CDR3 DNA: TGTGCCAGCAGTTACTCACCCAGCGGGCTTCCCTACGAGCAGTACTTC.